This T cell receptor beta chain was retrieved from a study of blood T cell repertoires in COVID-19. The assay was immunoSEQ multiplex PCR, and TCRdb's table has in-frame clones only and misses some. The sample consists of about 150,000 clones, 65% to 85% of them appearing once. Germline V gene lookup returns CDR1 SGHKS and CDR2 YYEKEE (reference sequence). V trimming: 1 base; J trimming: 4 bases; junction bases outside the gene matches: 7. The length of the CDR3 is 15 residues. Material for sequencing was peripheral blood. The sequence derives from a woman between 50 and 59 years old with acute or convalescent COVID-19. This chain connects TRBV5-5 to TRBJ1-1; 7 nucleotides match TRBD1. The CDR3, as DNA: TGTGCCAGCAGCTTGACGGGACAGACAATCACTGAAGCTTTCTTT. Translation gives CASSLTGQTITEAFF.